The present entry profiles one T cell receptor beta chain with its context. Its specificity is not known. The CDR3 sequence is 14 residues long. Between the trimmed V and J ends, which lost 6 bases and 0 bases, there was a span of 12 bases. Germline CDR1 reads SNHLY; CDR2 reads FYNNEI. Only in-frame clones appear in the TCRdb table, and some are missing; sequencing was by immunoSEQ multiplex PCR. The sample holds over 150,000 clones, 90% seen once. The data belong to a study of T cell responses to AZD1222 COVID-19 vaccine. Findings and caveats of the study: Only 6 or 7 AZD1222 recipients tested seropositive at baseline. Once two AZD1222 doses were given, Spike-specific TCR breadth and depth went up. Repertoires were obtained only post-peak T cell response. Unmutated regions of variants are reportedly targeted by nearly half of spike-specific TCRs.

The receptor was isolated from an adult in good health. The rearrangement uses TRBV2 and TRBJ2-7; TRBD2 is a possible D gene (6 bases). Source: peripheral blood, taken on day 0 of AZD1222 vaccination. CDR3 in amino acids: CASRSGGTSYEQYF. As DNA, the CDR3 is TGTGCCAGCAGGTCTGGGGGGACCTCCTACGAGCAGTACTTC.